The 29 T cell receptor beta chains in this list originate from one sample, sequenced in a study of regulatory T cells (dated by TCRdb to between 2017 and 2018). General findings and caveats noted by the study authors: Enrichment for hydrophobic residues at CDR3 positions 6 and 7 was found in conventional CD4+ T cells from CD3G-deficient patients, suggesting more self-reactive specificities.

Their target antigens are unknown. The library was built by means of the immunoSEQ multiplex PCR assay. For the multiplex PCR, 52 forward TRBV primers and 13 reverse TRBJ primers were used, and amplification bias was corrected with both assay-based and computational methods. TCRdb took this table from immuneACCESS and kept in-frame rearrangements with V and J called. Such tables lack part of the clones; where checked against another copy, unresolved V genes explain under half of the gap, and the rest is unexplained. This sample holds about 35,000 clones; around 89% were observed only once. The ten largest clonotypes hold 2.4% of the sample. Sequenced: conventional CD4+ T cells sorted from blood. All receptors come from a person in their late teens or twenties with CD3G deficiency.

This clone came up once. The rearrangement links TRBV5-1 to TRBJ2-7, with 9 nucleotides matching TRBD1. V trimming: 0 bases; J trimming: 2 bases; junction bases outside the gene matches: 0. The germline CDR1 and CDR2 sequences are SGHRS and YFSETQ. This CDR3 region has 14 residues. The CDR3 spells CASSLGQGAYEQYF. CDR3 DNA sequence: TGCGCCAGCAGCTTGGGACAGGGGGCCTACGAGCAGTACTTC.

V usage is TRBV5-1 and J usage is TRBJ2-1; 7 bases match TRBD2. The CDR3 consists of 14 residues. Per the germline V gene, CDR1 is SGHRS and CDR2 is YFSETQ. With 4 bases clipped from V and 6 bases from J, the junction kept 7 bases outside the gene matches. CDR3 DNA: TGCGCCAGCAGCCTTGGACTAGTAGGCAATGAGCAGTTCTTC. Its translation is CASSLGLVGNEQFF.

The chain is built from TRBV30 and TRBJ2-5; 9 positions agree with TRBD2. Germline V gene lookup returns CDR1 GTSNPN and CDR2 SVGIG (reference sequence). Trimming removed 3 bases from V and 1 base from J; junction bases left unmatched: 15. The CDR3 length is 18 residues. Here the CDR3 reads CAWSPPEVTSGRQETQYF. DNA for the CDR3: TGTGCCTGGAGCCCCCCTGAGGTGACTAGCGGTCGCCAAGAGACCCAGTACTTC.

The chain recombines TRBV28 with TRBJ2-5, with D uncertain. The germline gives CDR1 MDHEN, CDR2 SYDVKM. The CDR3 contains 13 residues. Trimming cost V 3 bases and J 2 bases, with 7 bases left between them. CDR3 sequence: CASSFRPQETQYF. The CDR3 nucleotides read TGTGCCAGCAGTTTCCGGCCACAAGAGACCCAGTACTTC. The full variable domain, completed using reference TRBV28 and TRBJ2-5, is DVKVTQSSRYLVKRTGEKVFLECVQDMDHENMFWYRQDPGLGLRLIYFSYDVKMKEKGDIPEGYSVSREKKERFSLILESASTNQTSMYLCASSFRPQETQYFGPGTRLLVL.

The chain carries TRBV28 and TRBJ2-7; no definite D call. The CDR3 runs 15 residues. Trimming removed 2 bases from V and 2 bases from J, with 13 bases in between. Germline lookup yields CDR1 MDHEN and CDR2 SYDVKM. In DNA, the CDR3 is TGTGCCAGCAGTTTACCCGGAGCCGTCACCTACGAGCAGTACTTC. Protein: CASSLPGAVTYEQYF.

V is TRBV7-9 and J is TRBJ2-3, with 11 positions matching TRBD2. Unmatched junction bases numbered 2, after V lost 3 bases and J lost 3 bases. The CDR3 has 15 residues. The germline CDR1 and CDR2 sequences are SEHNR and FQNEAQ (reference sequence). The CDR3 loop is CASSLASGRTDTQYF. The CDR3 DNA follows: TGTGCCAGCAGCTTGGCTAGCGGGAGGACAGATACGCAGTATTTT.

CDR3 coding DNA: TGTGCCAGCAGTTCCCTAGGCGAGGGAAGCGGGGAGCTGTTTTTT. Translating gives CASSSLGEGSGELFF. The rearrangement joins TRBV28 to TRBJ2-2; perhaps TRBD2 as D (5 bases). Germline CDR1 and CDR2: MDHEN and SYDVKM. Deletions cut 4 bases from V and 7 bases from J, with 16 bases between. There are 15 residues in the CDR3.

The chain links TRBV28 to TRBJ2-7; 7 bases match TRBD1. V shed 6 bases and J 3 bases; nucleotides not matched to a gene: 2. The CDR3 runs 12 residues. From germline, CDR1 is MDHEN and CDR2 SYDVKM. CDR3 nucleotide sequence: TGTGCCAGCAGAGGGGACAGCTACGAGCAGTACTTC. Its protein product is CASRGDSYEQYF. Full variable domain (remainder filled in from reference TRBV28 and TRBJ2-7): DVKVTQSSRYLVKRTGEKVFLECVQDMDHENMFWYRQDPGLGLRLIYFSYDVKMKEKGDIPEGYSVSREKKERFSLILESASTNQTSMYLCASRGDSYEQYFGPGTRLTVT.

This clone was counted a single time. The CDR3 region is CASRDSVSYEQYF. The CDR3 nucleotides read TGTGCCAGCCGGGACAGTGTCTCCTACGAGCAGTACTTC. This chain joins TRBV28 and TRBJ2-7; 7 positions agree with TRBD1. The CDR3 runs to 13 residues. CDR1 is MDHEN, CDR2 SYDVKM, per germline. The ends lost 8 bases at V and 0 bases at J; junction bases unmatched: 4.

Remarks on this clone: The sample contains more than one DNA sequence encoding this CDR3. This sequence joins TRBV7-9 and TRBJ1-4, with TRBD1 matching over 9 bases. V was clipped by 4 bases and J by 8 bases; unmatched bases: 5. The CDR3 consists of 14 residues. CDR1 and CDR2 (germline): SEHNR, FQNEAQ (reference sequence). The CDR3 sequence: CASSSGTGNEKLFF. The CDR3 coding sequence is TGTGCCAGCAGCTCCGGGACAGGGAACGAAAAACTGTTTTTT.

This chain connects TRBV10-3 to TRBJ2-7, with TRBD2 as a possible D gene (5 bases). The CDR3 runs 13 residues. Trimming pared 1 base from V and 12 bases from J, leaving 16 bases between. The germline V gene encodes CDR1 ENHRY and CDR2 SYGVKD. The CDR3 reads CAISEYETLGLYF. In nucleotides, the CDR3 is TGTGCCATCAGTGAGTACGAGACCCTAGGACTGTACTTC.

This CDR3 reads CASSKLGGRWDIQYF. The CDR3 coding sequence is TGTGCCAGTAGTAAGCTCGGCGGGCGGTGGGACATTCAGTACTTC. The J gene is TRBJ2-4, the V gene TRBV19, with D possibly being TRBD2 (5 bases). There are 15 residues in the CDR3. V was shortened by 4 bases and J by 8 bases, with 18 bases between the two germline ends. Germline lookup yields CDR1 LNHDA and CDR2 SQIVND (reference sequence). Full variable domain (outside the CDR3, taken from reference TRBV19 and TRBJ2-4): DGGITQSPKYLFRKEGQNVTLSCEQNLNHDAMYWYRQDPGQGLRLIYYSQIVNDFQKGDIAEGYSVSREKKESFPLTVTSAQKNPTAFYLCASSKLGGRWDIQYFGAGTRLSVL.

This clone was recorded only once. V usage is TRBV19 and J usage is TRBJ1-1; TRBD1 matches 11 bases. The CDR3 is made up of 15 amino acids. CDR1 is LNHDA, CDR2 SQIVND, per germline (reference sequence). Trimming at V came to 5 bases and at J to 5 bases, leaving 7 bases not matched to a gene. As DNA, the CDR3 is TGTGCCAGTAGTCCGGGGACAGGGGGAGGGACTGAAGCTTTCTTT. This translates into CASSPGTGGGTEAFF.

The chain combines TRBV28 with TRBJ2-3; 7 bases align to TRBD1. The CDR3 contains 14 residues. Germline CDR1 is MDHEN and CDR2 is SYDVKM. With 4 bases clipped from V and 0 bases from J, the junction kept 1 base outside the gene matches. Here the CDR3 DNA reads TGTGCCAGCAGTTCGACAGGGAGCACAGATACGCAGTATTTT. As protein: CASSSTGSTDTQYF.

The chain recombines TRBV6-1 with TRBJ2-6; no clear D. The length of the CDR3 is 16 residues. Germline assignment: CDR1 MNHNS and CDR2 SASEGT. V dropped 3 bases and J dropped 4 bases, with 13 bases sitting between them. Here the CDR3 DNA reads TGTGCCAGCAGTGAGGGGTTCGGAATGGGGGCCAACGTCCTGACTTTC. Protein: CASSEGFGMGANVLTF.

The chain is built from TRBV28 and TRBJ1-6; no clear D gene. In germline, CDR1 is MDHEN, CDR2 SYDVKM. V lost 3 bases and J lost 10, with 13 bases in between. The CDR3 consists of 14 residues. The CDR3 DNA sequence: TGTGCCAGCAGTTTTCATAGACGGGAATCACCCCTCCACTTT. This gives the protein CASSFHRRESPLHF.

This clone occurred once. The V call is TRBV25-1, the J call TRBJ2-1, with D uncertain. The CDR3 extends over 12 amino acids. Trimming removed 5 bases at V and 7 bases at J, with 9 bases between. CDR1 and CDR2 (germline): MGHDK, SYGVNS. CDR3 amino acids: CASSMAANEQFF. CDR3 coding DNA: TGTGCCAGCAGTATGGCGGCAAATGAGCAGTTCTTC.

The chain employs TRBV5-1 and TRBJ2-1; 10 bases align to TRBD2. Trimming took 0 bases from V and 7 from J; bases not matched to a gene: 4. The CDR3 covers 15 residues. Per germline, CDR1 SGHRS and CDR2 YFSETQ. The DNA for the CDR3 is TGCGCCAGCAGCTTGGCTAGCGGGGGAGGGAATGAGCAGTTCTTC. This gives the protein CASSLASGGGNEQFF.

This clone was recorded only once. The genes are TRBV6-1 and TRBJ2-7, with TRBD2 matching 10 bases. V shed 10 bases and J 7 bases; nucleotides not matched to a gene: 10. The CDR3 loop spans 13 amino acids. Germline CDR1 and CDR2: MNHNS and SASEGT. The CDR3 protein is CAIASGGASEQYF. The CDR3 DNA reads TGTGCCATCGCCAGCGGGGGGGCGTCGGAGCAGTACTTC.

The chain recombines TRBV5-1 with TRBJ1-4; D unresolved. The CDR3 extends over 11 amino acids. V was clipped by 3 bases and J by 3 bases, with 0 bases between them. Per germline, CDR1 SGHRS and CDR2 YFSETQ. The DNA of the CDR3 is TGCGCCAGCAGCTCTAATGAAAAACTGTTTTTT. Its translation: CASSSNEKLFF. Full variable domain (outside the CDR3, taken from reference TRBV5-1 and TRBJ1-4): KAGVTQTPRYLIKTRGQQVTLSCSPISGHRSVSWYQQTPGQGLQFLFEYFSETQRNKGNFPGRFSGRQFSNSRSEMNVSTLELGDSALYLCASSSNEKLFFGSGTQLSVL.

As to this clone: At one end, the junction sequence differs from germline, possibly due to a read error. This chain links TRBV6-6 with TRBJ1-2; D gene ambiguous. CDR3 length: 13 residues. Looked up from germline, CDR1 is MNHNY and CDR2 is SVGAGI (reference sequence). CDR3 residues: CAISDFAQRGYTF. The CDR3 coding sequence is TGTGCCATCAGTGACTTCGCCCAGAGAGGCTACACCTTC.

The chain carries TRBV28 and TRBJ2-1; 8 bases align to TRBD2. Trimming removed 6 bases from V and 4 bases from J; junction bases left unmatched: 5. Germline V gene data show CDR1 as MDHEN and CDR2 as SYDVKM. This CDR3 is built from 14 residues. CDR3 in amino acids: CASSPSGGYNEQFF. CDR3 DNA sequence: TGTGCCAGCAGCCCCAGCGGGGGATACAATGAGCAGTTCTTC.

This clone was detected only once. This sequence joins TRBV5-1 and TRBJ2-1; 8 nucleotides line up with TRBD2. The CDR3 has 16 residues. The V and J ends lost 5 bases and 4 bases, in that order; junction bases with no gene match: 11. The germline V gene has CDR1 SGHRS and CDR2 YFSETQ. The CDR3 here is CASRQQSGSGYNEQFF. The CDR3 bases are TGCGCCAGCAGGCAGCAGAGCGGGAGTGGGTACAATGAGCAGTTCTTC.

The CDR3 reads CASTGAFASGRAGEQYF. The CDR3 region has the DNA TGTGCCAGCACTGGGGCTTTCGCGAGCGGGAGAGCCGGGGAGCAGTACTTC. The chain joins TRBV28 to TRBJ2-7; the match to TRBD2 covers 8 bases. The CDR3 has 17 amino acids. V was clipped by 7 bases and J by 7 bases; unmatched bases: 21. Germline V gene lookup returns CDR1 MDHEN and CDR2 SYDVKM. Looking up the rest from reference TRBV28 and TRBJ2-7 gives the full variable domain: DVKVTQSSRYLVKRTGEKVFLECVQDMDHENMFWYRQDPGLGLRLIYFSYDVKMKEKGDIPEGYSVSREKKERFSLILESASTNQTSMYLCASTGAFASGRAGEQYFGPGTRLTVT.

This sequence joins TRBV4-1 and TRBJ2-7, with D hard to call. CDR3 length equals 16 residues. CDR1 is MGHRA and CDR2 is YSYEKL in the germline V gene. V dropped 0 bases and J dropped 1 base, with 13 bases sitting between them. The CDR3 nucleotides read TGCGCCAGCAGCCAAGATAGATTCGCTGGATCCTACGAGCAGTACTTC. Translating gives CASSQDRFAGSYEQYF.

CDR3 DNA sequence: TGTGCCACGGGGGGTAACTACGAGCAGTACTTC. This sequence encodes CATGGNYEQYF. This chain connects TRBV28 to TRBJ2-7; 7 bases match TRBD2. The J segment lost 3 bases and the V segment lost 10 bases, leaving 3 bases of the junction unmatched. The CDR3 loop spans 11 amino acids. The germline V gene encodes CDR1 MDHEN and CDR2 SYDVKM.

Remarks on this clone: At one of its ends the junction is not consistent with the germline gene, which may arise from a read error. The chain combines TRBV7-7 with TRBJ2-5; TRBD1 matches 10 bases. The length of the CDR3 is 13 residues. Germline assignment: CDR1 SSHAT and CDR2 FNYEAQ (reference sequence). CDR3 DNA: TGTGCTAGCAGCCGGGACAGGGGAGAGACCCAGTACTTC. Its translation: CASSRDRGETQYF.

The V call is TRBV28, the J call TRBJ2-2, with 9 nucleotides matching TRBD2. Unmatched junction bases numbered 6, after V lost 2 bases and J lost 5 bases. Per the germline V gene, CDR1 is MDHEN and CDR2 is SYDVKM. The CDR3 totals 16 residues. CDR3 in DNA: TGTGCCAGCAGTTTAGGTACAAGCGGGAGGACCGGGGAGCTGTTTTTT. It yields the protein CASSLGTSGRTGELFF.

This chain connects TRBV28 to TRBJ2-7; TRBD1 or TRBD2 may be the D gene (6 bases each). V was shortened by 3 bases and J by 3 bases, with 21 bases between the two germline ends. Germline V CDR1 and CDR2: MDHEN, SYDVKM. The CDR3 runs 17 residues. The CDR3, as DNA: TGTGCCAGCAGTTTCGGGGGAGCCTCCGCGACAGGCTACGAGCAGTACTTC. Protein product: CASSFGGASATGYEQYF.